One and the same sample provided the 6 T cell receptor beta chains below, sequenced in a study of T-cell memory formation after mild COVID-19. One entry per CDR3 protein results from TCRdb running MiXCR on the 5' RACE reads. Of about 38,000 distinct CDR3 sequences detected, 9.5% to 12% appear once; the ten largest clones hold roughly 27%. Sequencing was carried out using PBMCs or a T cell subset sorted from them (not recorded which). The receptor source for this set is a man aged 18 to 35 who had mild COVID-19 (a few samples of this study predate the infection). Cell type and time point are not known.

This clonotype was recorded many times. The rearrangement links TRBV12-3 or TRBV12-4 to TRBJ1-2, with D hard to call. V lost 2 bases, J lost 7 bases, and 8 bases lay in between. This CDR3 comprises 12 residues. The CDR3 nucleotides read TGTGCCAGCAGTTTAATGCAGCGTGGCTACACCTTC. Protein sequence: CASSLMQRGYTF.

This clonotype was detected many times. The chain has TRBV7-6 and TRBJ2-1; D not resolved. V dropped 0 bases and J dropped 8 bases, with 11 bases sitting between them. Per germline, CDR1 SGHVS and CDR2 FNYEAQ. The CDR3 runs to 14 residues. The CDR3 loop reads CASSLASRYDEQFF. CDR3 coding DNA: TGTGCCAGCAGCTTAGCGTCCCGGTATGATGAGCAGTTCTTC.

This clonotype was detected many times. The chain employs TRBV6-1 and TRBJ2-7; 7 nucleotides agree with TRBD1. V shed 0 bases and J 1 base; nucleotides not matched to a gene: 30. The germline V gene encodes CDR1 MNHNS and CDR2 SASEGT. The CDR3 is made up of 24 amino acids. CDR3 in DNA: TGTGCCAGCAGTGAAGCCACAGCGCTGCATGGCCGTCTCCTCGCACGGGACAGATCCTACGAGCAGTACGTC. Amino acid sequence: CASSEATALHGRLLARDRSYEQYV.

The CDR3 DNA reads as TGTGCTAGTGGTTTGGTACTGGGGGGCCCGTACAATGAGCAGTTCTTC. This encodes CASGLVLGGPYNEQFF. The genes are TRBV12-5 and TRBJ2-1; D may be TRBD1 or TRBD2 (6 bases each). Germline V CDR1 and CDR2: LGHNT, FRNRAP. The CDR3 has 16 residues. Trimming left V 0 bases short and J 4 bases short, with 13 bases between.

This clonotype was counted at least ten times. The rearrangement uses TRBV5-1 and TRBJ2-1; 8 positions agree with TRBD2. Per the germline V gene, CDR1 is SGHRS and CDR2 is YFSETQ. CDR3 size: 17 residues. The V gene end was trimmed by 0 bases and the J gene end by 4 bases; junction bases not matched to a gene: 9. Written as DNA, the CDR3 is TGCGCCAGCAGCTTGGGATTGGCGGGGGGACCATACAATGAGCAGTTCTTC. Amino acid sequence: CASSLGLAGGPYNEQFF.

The chain combines TRBV10-3 with TRBJ2-2; no firm D call. Trimming removed 7 bases at V and 2 bases at J, with 11 bases between. CDR1 is ENHRY and CDR2 is SYGVKD in the germline V gene. This CDR3 comprises 14 residues. CDR3 sequence: CAINQDANTGELFF. CDR3 nucleotides: TGTGCCATCAATCAAGACGCTAACACCGGGGAGCTGTTTTTT.